The next 5 T cell receptor beta chains were all read from a single sample in a study of Graves' ophthalmopathy and Graves' hyperthyroidism. RNA transcripts served as template for amplifying TCR beta CDR3 sequences. RT-PCR was first run with HTBI primers, then multiplex PCR in a second round. A single record per CDR3 protein comes from TCRdb applying MiXCR to the multiplex PCR reads. This sample has around 520,000 distinct CDR3 sequences, with less than 40% found just once. Sample: peripheral blood or thyroid tissue (not recorded which). Receptors originate from an adult man with Graves' hyperthyroidism.

This clonotype was found many times. The V call is TRBV19, the J call TRBJ2-7; tentatively, D is TRBD1 or TRBD2 (6 bases each). From germline, CDR1 is LNHDA and CDR2 SQIVND (reference sequence). The CDR3 loop spans 14 amino acids. The germline V and J ends were trimmed by 6 bases and 7 bases, with 19 bases remaining between them. For the CDR3, the DNA is TGTGCCAGTAGCCTAATCGGGGGCTCGGGGGAGCAGTACTTC. This gives the protein CASSLIGGSGEQYF.

This clonotype was seen at least ten times. V gene TRBV20-1 combines with J gene TRBJ1-1, with D perhaps TRBD1 (5 bases). Germline V gene data show CDR1 as DFQATT and CDR2 as SNEGSKA (reference sequence). This CDR3 spans 14 amino acids. Trimming took 0 bases from V and 2 from J, leaving 10 bases between them. The CDR3 reads CSARETTVNTEAFF. DNA of the CDR3: TGCAGTGCTAGAGAAACGACAGTAAACACTGAAGCTTTCTTT.

This clonotype showed up many times. This chain joins TRBV14 and TRBJ1-2; no reliable D call. CDR1 SGHDN and CDR2 FVKESK come from the germline V gene. This CDR3 contains 12 residues. Trimming removed 1 base at V and 8 bases at J, with 8 bases between. The CDR3 DNA is TGTGCCAGCAGCCAAGGGTTTGGGGGCTACACCTTC. Translating gives CASSQGFGGYTF.

This clonotype occurred many times. The chain uses TRBV20-1 and TRBJ1-1; TRBD1 might be the D (6 bases). V was cut by 6 bases and J by 1 base, with 15 bases left in between. This CDR3 spans 14 amino acids. Germline V gene sequence: CDR1 DFQATT, CDR2 SNEGSKA (reference sequence). CDR3 loop: CSAIQTQGNTEAFF. The CDR3 bases are TGCAGTGCCATACAGACACAGGGGAACACTGAAGCTTTCTTT.

This clonotype came up many times. This chain uses TRBV5-1 with TRBJ1-5; 7 nucleotides align to TRBD1. Per germline, CDR1 SGHRS and CDR2 YFSETQ. V lost 4 bases and J lost 7; bases outside the gene matches: 8. This CDR3 contains 14 residues. The CDR3 sequence is CASSDQGGGQPQHF. CDR3 in DNA: TGCGCCAGCAGCGACCAGGGGGGAGGACAGCCCCAGCATTTT.